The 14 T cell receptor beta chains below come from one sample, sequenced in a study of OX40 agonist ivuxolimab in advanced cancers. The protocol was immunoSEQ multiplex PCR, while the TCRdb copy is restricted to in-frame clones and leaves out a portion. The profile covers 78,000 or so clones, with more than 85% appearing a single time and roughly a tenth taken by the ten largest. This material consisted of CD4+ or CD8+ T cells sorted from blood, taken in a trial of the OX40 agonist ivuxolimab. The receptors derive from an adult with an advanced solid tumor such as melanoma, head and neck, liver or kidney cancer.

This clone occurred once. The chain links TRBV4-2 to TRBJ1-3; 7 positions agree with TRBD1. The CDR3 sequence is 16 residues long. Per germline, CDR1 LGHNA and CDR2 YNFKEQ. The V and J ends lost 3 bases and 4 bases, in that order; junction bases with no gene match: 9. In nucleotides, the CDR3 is TGTGCCAGCAGCCACTCCGGGACAGCGTGGGGAAACACCATATATTTT. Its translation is CASSHSGTAWGNTIYF.

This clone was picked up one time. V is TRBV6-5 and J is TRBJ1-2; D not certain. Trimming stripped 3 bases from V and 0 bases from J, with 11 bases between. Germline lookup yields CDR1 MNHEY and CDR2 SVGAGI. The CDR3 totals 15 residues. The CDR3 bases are TGTGCCAGCAGTTATAGTGGCAGGACTAACTATGGCTACACCTTC. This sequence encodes CASSYSGRTNYGYTF.

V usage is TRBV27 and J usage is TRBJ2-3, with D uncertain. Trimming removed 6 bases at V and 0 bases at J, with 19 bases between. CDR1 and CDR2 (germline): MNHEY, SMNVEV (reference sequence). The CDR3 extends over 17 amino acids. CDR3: CASRPRLLSGSTDTQYF. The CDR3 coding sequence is TGTGCCAGCAGACCACGACTTCTCTCAGGAAGCACAGATACGCAGTATTTT.

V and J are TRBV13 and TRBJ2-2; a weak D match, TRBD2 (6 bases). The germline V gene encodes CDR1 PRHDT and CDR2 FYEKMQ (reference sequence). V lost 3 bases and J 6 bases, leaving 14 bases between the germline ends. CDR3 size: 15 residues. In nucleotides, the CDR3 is TGTGCCAGCAGCTTCGGGACTCTCGTCGCCGGGGAGCTGTTTTTT. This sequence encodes CASSFGTLVAGELFF.

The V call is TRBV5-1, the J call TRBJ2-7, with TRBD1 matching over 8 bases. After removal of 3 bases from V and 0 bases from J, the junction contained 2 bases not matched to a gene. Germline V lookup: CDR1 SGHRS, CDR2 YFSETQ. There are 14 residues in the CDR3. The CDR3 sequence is CASSSQGVSYEQYF. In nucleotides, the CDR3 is TGCGCCAGCAGCTCACAGGGGGTCTCCTACGAGCAGTACTTC.

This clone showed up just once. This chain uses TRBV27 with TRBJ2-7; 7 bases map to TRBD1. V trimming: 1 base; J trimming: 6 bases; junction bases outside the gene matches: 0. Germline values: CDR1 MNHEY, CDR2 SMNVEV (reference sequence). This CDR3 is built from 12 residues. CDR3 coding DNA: TGTGCCAGCAGTTTATACAGGGGCGAGCAGTACTTC. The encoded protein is CASSLYRGEQYF.

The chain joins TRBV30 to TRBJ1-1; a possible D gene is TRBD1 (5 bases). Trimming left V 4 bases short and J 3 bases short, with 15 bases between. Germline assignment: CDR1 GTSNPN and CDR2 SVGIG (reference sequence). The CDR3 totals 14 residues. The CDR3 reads CAWTLGVGYTEAFF. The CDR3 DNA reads TGTGCCTGGACCCTGGGGGTTGGGTACACTGAAGCTTTCTTT.

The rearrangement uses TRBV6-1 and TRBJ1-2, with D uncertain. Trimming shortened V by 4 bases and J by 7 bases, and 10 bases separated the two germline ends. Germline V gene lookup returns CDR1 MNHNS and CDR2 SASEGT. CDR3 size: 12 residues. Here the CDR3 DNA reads TGTGCCAGCAGTGCCCCGGGGTTTGGCTACACCTTC. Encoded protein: CASSAPGFGYTF.

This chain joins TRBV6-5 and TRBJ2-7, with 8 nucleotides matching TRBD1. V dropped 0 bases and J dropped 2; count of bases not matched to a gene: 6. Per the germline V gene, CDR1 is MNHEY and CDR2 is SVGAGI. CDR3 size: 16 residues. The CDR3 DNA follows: TGTGCCAGCAGTTACTCGACGGGACAGGAAACCTACGAGCAGTACTTC. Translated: CASSYSTGQETYEQYF.

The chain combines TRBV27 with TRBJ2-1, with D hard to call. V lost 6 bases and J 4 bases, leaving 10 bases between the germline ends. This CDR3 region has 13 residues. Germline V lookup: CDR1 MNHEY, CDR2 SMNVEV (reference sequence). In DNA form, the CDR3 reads TGTGCCAGCAGGTTTATGGGGTACAATGAGCAGTTCTTC. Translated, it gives CASRFMGYNEQFF.

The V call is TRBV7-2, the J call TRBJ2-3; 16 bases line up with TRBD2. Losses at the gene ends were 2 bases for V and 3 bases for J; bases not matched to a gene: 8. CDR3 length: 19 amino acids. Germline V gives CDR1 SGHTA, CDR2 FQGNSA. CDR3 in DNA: TGTGCCAGCAGCTTAACTCCGGGACTAGCGGGGGGGCTTACAGATACGCAGTATTTT. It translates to CASSLTPGLAGGLTDTQYF.

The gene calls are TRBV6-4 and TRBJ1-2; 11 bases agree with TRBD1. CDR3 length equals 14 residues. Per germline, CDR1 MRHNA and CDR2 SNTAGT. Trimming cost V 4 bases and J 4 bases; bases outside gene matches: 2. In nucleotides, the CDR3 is TGTGCCAGCAGTGCCGGGACAGGGGGCTATGGCTACACCTTC. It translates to CASSAGTGGYGYTF.

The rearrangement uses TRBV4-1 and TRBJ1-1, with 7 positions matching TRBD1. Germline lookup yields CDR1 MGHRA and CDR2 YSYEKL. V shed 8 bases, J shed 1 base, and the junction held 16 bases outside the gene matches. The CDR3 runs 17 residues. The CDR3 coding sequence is TGCGCCAGCGGGGGTAAAGGGGGCGCCCACACGAACACTGAAGCTTTCTTT. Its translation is CASGGKGGAHTNTEAFF.

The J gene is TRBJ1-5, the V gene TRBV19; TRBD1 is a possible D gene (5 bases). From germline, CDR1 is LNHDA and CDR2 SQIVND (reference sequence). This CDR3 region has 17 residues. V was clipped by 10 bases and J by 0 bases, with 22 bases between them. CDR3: CAISKGTRGNSNQPQHF. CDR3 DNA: TGTGCCATCTCCAAGGGGACCAGAGGGAATAGCAATCAGCCCCAGCATTTT.